A single sample gave rise to the 26 T cell receptor beta chains below, sequenced in a study of T-cell memory formation after mild COVID-19 (dated by TCRdb to about 2021). The library was built by means of 5' RACE. The instrument was an Illumina NovaSeq 6000. In TCRdb, the public reads were trimmed at Q25 with fastp and aligned with MiXCR, with productive beta chains retained. CDR3 protein duplicates are merged, each entry listing the most common genes and DNA. A total of about 210,000 distinct CDR3 sequences appear in this sample, more than 9% of them only once. The ten largest clones capture approximately 2.8% of the sample. The sample taken for sequencing was PBMCs or a T cell subset sorted from them (not recorded which). Source of these receptors: a man younger than 35 who had mild COVID-19 (a few samples of this study predate the infection). The sample titles of this study are shuffled in the database, so cell type and time point are left out; the donor was told from shared clones.

This clonotype has ten or more counts. This rearrangement joins TRBV7-6 to TRBJ2-1, with no clear D. Germline lookup yields CDR1 SGHVS and CDR2 FNYEAQ. V lost 1 base and J 8 bases, leaving 15 bases between the germline ends. The CDR3 consists of 15 residues. CDR3 sequence: CASSLGSHGRYEQFF. The DNA of the CDR3 is TGTGCCAGCAGCTTAGGAAGTCATGGACGCTATGAGCAGTTCTTC.

In its sample, this clonotype was seen a few times. The germline gene is not matched at one end of the junction; a read error may be the cause. V and J are TRBV5-1 and TRBJ2-5, with 13 bases identical to TRBD2. This CDR3 spans 15 amino acids. From germline, CDR1 is SGHRS and CDR2 YFSETQ. The CDR3 sequence is CANSPGTSGEETQYF. DNA of the CDR3: TGCGCCAACAGCCCGGGGACTAGCGGGGAAGAGACCCAGTACTTC.

This clonotype was detected many times. V usage is TRBV6-5 and J usage is TRBJ2-3; no clear D gene. The V and J ends lost 5 bases and 4 bases respectively, with 4 bases between them. The CDR3 extends over 11 amino acids. CDR1 and CDR2 from the germline V gene are MNHEY and SVGAGI. The CDR3 coding sequence is TGTGCCAGCAGTCGAGCAGATACGCAGTATTTT. As protein: CASSRADTQYF.

The chain has TRBV4-2 and TRBJ2-2; possibly TRBD2 for D (6 bases). CDR1 is LGHNA and CDR2 is YNFKEQ in the germline V gene. This CDR3 has 16 amino acids. Trimming cost V 5 bases and J 2 bases, with 15 bases left between them. CDR3 residues: CASSNPGTSNTGELFF. The CDR3 DNA reads TGTGCCAGCAGCAACCCCGGGACTTCCAACACCGGGGAGCTGTTTTTT.

The chain is built from TRBV7-9 and TRBJ2-5; D is possibly TRBD2 (6 bases). From germline, CDR1 is SEHNR and CDR2 FQNEAQ (reference sequence). The CDR3 is 17 amino acids. V was pared by 4 bases and J by 5 bases, with 23 bases between. The CDR3 sequence is CASSSRGPRGRRETQYF. As DNA, the CDR3 is TGTGCCAGCAGCTCGCGAGGACCTAGAGGGAGGAGGGAGACCCAGTACTTC.

This clonotype came up a few times. The J gene is TRBJ2-3, the V gene TRBV7-2, with D perhaps assigned TRBD1 or TRBD2 (7 bases each). V was pared by 5 bases and J by 3 bases, with 18 bases between. Germline V gives CDR1 SGHTA, CDR2 FQGNSA. The CDR3 loop spans 16 amino acids. The CDR3: CASSGRDSPSTDTQYF. CDR3 bases: TGTGCCAGCAGCGGGAGGGACAGTCCCTCTACAGATACGCAGTATTTT.

The chain uses TRBV3-1 and TRBJ1-6; D gene uncertain. Trimming took off 4 bases at V and 4 bases at J, with 17 bases between the two ends. CDR3 size: 17 residues. The V gene's germline CDR1 is LGHDT and CDR2 YNNKEL (reference sequence). This chain's CDR3 is CASSPSPTGIYNSPLHF. The CDR3 coding sequence is TGTGCCAGCAGCCCAAGCCCTACCGGGATTTATAATTCACCCCTCCACTTT. The variable domain in full, completed from reference TRBV3-1 and TRBJ1-6, reads DTAVSQTPKYLVTQMGNDKSIKCEQNLGHDTMYWYKQDSKKFLKIMFSYNNKELIINETVPNRFSPKSPDKAHLNLHINSLELGDSAVYFCASSPSPTGIYNSPLHFGNGTRLTVT.

This rearrangement joins TRBV7-2 to TRBJ2-1; the D gene is possibly TRBD2 (6 bases). The V gene's germline CDR1 is SGHTA and CDR2 FQGNSA. The CDR3 sequence is 14 residues long. The V end was cut by 7 bases, the J end by 4 bases, with 14 bases between. The CDR3 region is CASTFGAGYNEQFF. CDR3 bases: TGTGCCAGCACTTTTGGGGCGGGGTACAATGAGCAGTTCTTC.

This clonotype has just a few counts. The chain links TRBV12-3 or TRBV12-4 to TRBJ2-1; tentatively, D is TRBD2 (6 bases). CDR3 length: 17 residues. The V end lost 5 bases, the J end lost 2 bases, and 19 bases lay between the germline ends. The CDR3 loop is CASSPEGTWGAYNEQFF. The CDR3 DNA sequence: TGTGCCAGCAGTCCAGAGGGGACGTGGGGGGCCTACAATGAGCAGTTCTTC.

This clonotype was seen a few times. The V call is TRBV18, the J call TRBJ1-1; D is ambiguous. This CDR3 has 14 amino acids. Germline V gene data show CDR1 as KGHSH and CDR2 as LQKENI. Trimming shortened V by 0 bases and J by 0 bases, and 5 bases separated the two germline ends. CDR3 nucleotides: TGTGCCAGCTCACCACCATATTTGAACACTGAAGCTTTCTTT. It is translated as CASSPPYLNTEAFF.

This chain connects TRBV5-1 to TRBJ2-3, with TRBD2 matching over 8 bases. Germline V lookup: CDR1 SGHRS, CDR2 YFSETQ. The CDR3 covers 16 residues. J lost 5 bases, V lost 0 bases, and 8 bases had no gene match. In DNA form, the CDR3 reads TGCGCCAGCAGCTTGGCCGGGGGGGTGCCACGAGATACGCAGTATTTT. Its protein is CASSLAGGVPRDTQYF.

This clonotype was recorded a few times. The V and J genes are TRBV5-1 and TRBJ2-7; D possibly corresponds to TRBD1 (6 bases). This CDR3 contains 16 residues. From germline, CDR1 is SGHRS and CDR2 YFSETQ. Trimming took 3 bases from V and 5 from J, leaving 21 bases between them. The CDR3 nucleotides are TGCGCCAGCAGCTCTAACTATGGGCAGGGGTACAACGAGCAGTACTTC. Its protein is CASSSNYGQGYNEQYF.

This clonotype was picked up a small number of times. The V and J genes are TRBV5-1 and TRBJ2-3, with 10 bases identical to TRBD1. This CDR3 is built from 17 residues. V shed 3 bases, J shed 5 bases, and the junction held 12 bases outside the gene matches. Germline V gene data show CDR1 as SGHRS and CDR2 as YFSETQ. This CDR3 is CASSYGQGGSLGDTQYF. CDR3 bases: TGCGCCAGCAGCTACGGACAGGGGGGCAGTTTGGGAGATACGCAGTATTTT.

This chain connects TRBV5-1 to TRBJ2-5; 10 nucleotides agree with TRBD2. Germline loops: CDR1 SGHRS, CDR2 YFSETQ. This CDR3 is built from 16 residues. Trimming cost V 4 bases and J 4 bases; bases outside gene matches: 10. The CDR3 loop is CASSKLSGGQGETQYF. CDR3 sequence (DNA): TGCGCCAGCAGCAAACTTAGCGGGGGGCAGGGAGAGACCCAGTACTTC.

This clonotype was detected ten times or more. The chain has TRBV29-1 and TRBJ1-1; possible D gene TRBD1, 6 bases. CDR3 size: 13 residues. The V end lost 6 bases, the J end lost 0 bases, and 11 bases lay between the germline ends. Germline V gene data show CDR1 as SQVTM and CDR2 as ANQGSEA. CDR3 sequence (DNA): TGCAGCGTCCAAGGACAGTTGAACACTGAAGCTTTCTTT. Its translation: CSVQGQLNTEAFF.

The gene calls are TRBV29-1 and TRBJ1-2; 9 nucleotides match TRBD1. Trimming at V came to 6 bases and at J to 8 bases, leaving 10 bases not matched to a gene. The CDR3 contains 13 residues. Germline V gives CDR1 SQVTM, CDR2 ANQGSEA. CDR3 bases: TGCAGCGTCGGGACAGGGTTGATGGTGGGCTACACCTTC. It encodes CSVGTGLMVGYTF.

This clonotype was counted a few times. V usage is TRBV28 and J usage is TRBJ2-7; D ambiguous. Germline loops: CDR1 MDHEN, CDR2 SYDVKM. There are 12 residues in the CDR3. The V gene lost 5 bases and the J gene lost 3 bases, with 8 bases spanning the gap. The CDR3 region has the DNA TGTGCCAGCAGTCTTAAGGGCTACGAGCAGTACGTC. Amino acid sequence: CASSLKGYEQYV.

The V and J genes are TRBV5-5 and TRBJ2-7, with D uncertain. The CDR3 loop spans 14 amino acids. Germline V CDR1 and CDR2: SGHKS, YYEKEE (reference sequence). Between the trimmed V and J ends, which lost 0 bases and 0 bases, there was a span of 7 bases. In DNA form, the CDR3 reads TGTGCCAGCAGCTTGGCCGTCAGCTCCTACGAGCAGTACTTC. It codes for CASSLAVSSYEQYF.

This clonotype was observed a few times. The chain couples TRBV5-1 to TRBJ1-2; TRBD1 aligns across 7 bases. With V trimmed by 3 bases and J by 4 bases, 9 bases remained unmatched. Germline lookup yields CDR1 SGHRS and CDR2 YFSETQ. The CDR3 is 15 amino acids. CDR3 nucleotide sequence: TGCGCCAGCAGCTCAAACCCGACAGGGACCTATGGCTACACCTTC. Its translation is CASSSNPTGTYGYTF.

This clonotype was counted between two and nine times. V and J are TRBV4-2 and TRBJ1-1; tentative D call: TRBD1 (6 bases). This CDR3 has 17 residues. Trimming took 0 bases from V and 5 from J, leaving 19 bases between them. Germline V lookup: CDR1 LGHNA, CDR2 YNFKEQ. The CDR3 DNA is TGTGCCAGCAGCCAAGATGCGCAGGGGCAGGTGCGGACTGAAGCTTTCTTT. Translated, it gives CASSQDAQGQVRTEAFF.

The chain employs TRBV7-9 and TRBJ2-6, with D uncertain. CDR1 and CDR2 from the germline V gene are SEHNR and FQNEAQ (reference sequence). V lost 1 base, J lost 4 bases, and 2 bases lay in between. The CDR3 sequence is 13 residues long. The CDR3 region is CASSLEGANVLTF. CDR3 bases: TGTGCCAGCAGCTTAGAAGGGGCCAACGTCCTGACTTTC.

This chain links TRBV5-1 with TRBJ1-4, with a tentative D call TRBD1 (5 bases). V shed 5 bases and J shed 7 bases, with 15 bases lying between them. The CDR3 runs to 14 residues. The germline CDR1 and CDR2 sequences are SGHRS and YFSETQ. CDR3 loop: CASSRDFTLEKLFF. In nucleotides, the CDR3 is TGCGCCAGCAGTCGGGACTTCACCCTTGAAAAACTGTTTTTT.

CDR3 loop: CASSRGPGANVLTF. The CDR3 DNA reads TGCGCCAGCAGCCGGGGGCCCGGGGCCAACGTCCTGACTTTC. The chain couples TRBV4-1 to TRBJ2-6; perhaps TRBD1 as D (6 bases). Per germline, CDR1 MGHRA and CDR2 YSYEKL. This CDR3 has 14 residues. Deletions cut 4 bases from V and 4 bases from J, with 8 bases between.

This chain connects TRBV5-1 to TRBJ1-3; TRBD1 matches at 8 bases. The CDR3 length is 14 residues. The V gene end was trimmed by 4 bases and the J gene end by 8 bases; junction bases not matched to a gene: 8. Germline-derived CDR1 and CDR2 are SGHRS and YFSETQ. The CDR3 protein is CASSTWTGRDTIYF. CDR3 bases: TGCGCCAGCAGCACTTGGACAGGGCGGGACACCATATATTTT.

CDR3 region: CASSKAENYGYTF. CDR3 coding DNA: TGTGCCAGCAGTAAGGCAGAGAATTATGGCTACACCTTC. This chain connects TRBV6-6 to TRBJ1-2; D ambiguous. The germline V and J ends were trimmed by 5 bases and 5 bases, with 12 bases remaining between them. This CDR3 comprises 13 residues. Germline assignment: CDR1 MNHNY and CDR2 SVGAGI (reference sequence).

This clonotype has just a few counts. The chain uses TRBV6-5 and TRBJ2-4; 9 nucleotides line up with TRBD1. Per germline, CDR1 MNHEY and CDR2 SVGAGI. V trimming: 6 bases; J trimming: 5 bases; junction bases outside the gene matches: 2. The CDR3 length is 13 residues. The CDR3 coding sequence is TGTGCCAGCAGACAGGGGGCCGAAAACATTCAGTACTTC. It codes for CASRQGAENIQYF.